This T cell receptor beta chain was observed in a study of cytomegalovirus exposure and HLA in healthy donors. The study's findings and limits: A later analysis found first-cohort TCR clusters tended to co-occur in the 130 or so validation repertoires. Associated with cytomegalovirus, according to the listing, were around 170 TCR beta chains. Some public TCRs appeared in many individuals, while most sequences were rare.

The CDR3 has 15 amino acids. Germline V lookup: CDR1 SQVTM, CDR2 ANQGSEA. As regards this clone: Its target is not known.

The protocol was immunoSEQ multiplex PCR, while the TCRdb copy is restricted to in-frame clones and leaves out a portion. Of 130,000 or so clones listed, 85% to 90% were seen once; the top ten hold roughly 9.2%. The donors were members of the validation cohort, which comprised more than 90 subjects and was separate from the first cohort of more than 500 subjects. Material: PBMCs. The sequence derives from a woman between 18 and 30 years old in good health and CMV-seropositive. This chain links TRBV29-1 with TRBJ1-2; possible D gene TRBD1, 6 bases. CDR3 loop: CRDPRKQGTAYGYTF. For the CDR3, the DNA is TGCAGGGACCCCCGGAAACAGGGCACGGCCTATGGCTACACCTTC.